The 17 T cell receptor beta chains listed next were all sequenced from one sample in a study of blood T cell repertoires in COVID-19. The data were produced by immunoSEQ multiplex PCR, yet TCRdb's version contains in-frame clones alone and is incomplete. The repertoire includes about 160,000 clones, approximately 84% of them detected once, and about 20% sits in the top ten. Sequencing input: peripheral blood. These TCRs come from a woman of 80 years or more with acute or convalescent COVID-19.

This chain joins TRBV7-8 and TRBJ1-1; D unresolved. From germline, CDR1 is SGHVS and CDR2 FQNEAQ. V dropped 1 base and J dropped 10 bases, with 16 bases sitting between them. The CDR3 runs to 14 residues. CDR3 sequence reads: CASSLGRVDYGAFF. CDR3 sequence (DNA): TGTGCCAGCAGCTTAGGTCGGGTAGATTATGGAGCTTTCTTT.

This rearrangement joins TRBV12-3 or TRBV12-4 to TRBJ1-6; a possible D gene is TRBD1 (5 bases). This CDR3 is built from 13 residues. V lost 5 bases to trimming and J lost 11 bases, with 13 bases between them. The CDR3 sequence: CASSPRGIPPLHF. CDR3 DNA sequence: TGTGCCAGCAGTCCCCGGGGGATTCCACCCCTCCACTTT.

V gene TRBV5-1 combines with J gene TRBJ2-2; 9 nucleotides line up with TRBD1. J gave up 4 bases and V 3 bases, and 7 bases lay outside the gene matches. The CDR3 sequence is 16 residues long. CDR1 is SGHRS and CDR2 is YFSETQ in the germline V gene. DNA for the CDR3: TGCGCCAGCAGCTCTACGGGACAGGGAGGCACCGGGGAGCTGTTTTTT. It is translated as CASSSTGQGGTGELFF.

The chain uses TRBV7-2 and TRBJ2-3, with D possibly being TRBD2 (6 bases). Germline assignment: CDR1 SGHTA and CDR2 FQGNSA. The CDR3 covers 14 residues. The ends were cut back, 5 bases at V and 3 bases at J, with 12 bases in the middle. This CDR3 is CASSPGTVTDTQYF. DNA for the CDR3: TGTGCCAGCAGCCCTGGGACTGTAACAGATACGCAGTATTTT.

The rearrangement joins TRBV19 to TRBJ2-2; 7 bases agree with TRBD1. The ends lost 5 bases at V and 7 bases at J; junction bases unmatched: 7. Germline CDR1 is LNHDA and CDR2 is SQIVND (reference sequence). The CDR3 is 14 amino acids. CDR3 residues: CASSLDRAFGELFF. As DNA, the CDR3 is TGTGCCAGTAGTCTCGACAGGGCCTTCGGGGAGCTGTTTTTT.

The DNA for the CDR3 is TGTGCCAGCAGCCAAGTCCAGGGGGTCTACGAGCAGTACTTC. This encodes CASSQVQGVYEQYF. This chain connects TRBV3-1 (or the pseudogene TRBV3-2) to TRBJ2-7; TRBD1 matches at 7 bases. The trim removed 1 base at V and 3 bases at J, leaving 3 bases unmatched. The CDR3 extends over 14 amino acids. Looked up from germline, CDR1 is LGHDT and CDR2 is YNNKEL (reference sequence).

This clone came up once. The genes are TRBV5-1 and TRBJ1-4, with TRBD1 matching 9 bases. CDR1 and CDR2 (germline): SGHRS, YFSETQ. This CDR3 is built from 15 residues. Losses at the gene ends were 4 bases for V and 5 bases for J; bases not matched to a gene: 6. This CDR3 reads CASSHTGGRNEKLFF. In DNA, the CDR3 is TGCGCCAGCAGCCACACAGGGGGCCGGAATGAAAAACTGTTTTTT.

This chain's CDR3 is CASSYEDRGGETQYF. CDR3 nucleotides: TGTGCCAGCAGTTACGAAGACAGGGGGGGAGAGACCCAGTACTTC. The rearrangement joins TRBV6-2 or TRBV6-3 to TRBJ2-5, with TRBD1 identical over 9 bases. The CDR3 has 15 amino acids. Germline trimming cut 2 bases from V and 4 bases from J; bases unmatched to any gene: 5. Per the germline V gene, CDR1 is MNHEY and CDR2 is SVGEGT.

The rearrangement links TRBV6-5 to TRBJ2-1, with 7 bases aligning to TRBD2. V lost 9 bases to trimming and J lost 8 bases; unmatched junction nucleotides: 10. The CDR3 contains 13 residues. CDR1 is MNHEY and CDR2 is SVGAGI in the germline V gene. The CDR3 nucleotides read TGTGCCAGGAATCCCGAGACTAGCCATGAGCAGTTCTTC. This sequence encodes CARNPETSHEQFF.

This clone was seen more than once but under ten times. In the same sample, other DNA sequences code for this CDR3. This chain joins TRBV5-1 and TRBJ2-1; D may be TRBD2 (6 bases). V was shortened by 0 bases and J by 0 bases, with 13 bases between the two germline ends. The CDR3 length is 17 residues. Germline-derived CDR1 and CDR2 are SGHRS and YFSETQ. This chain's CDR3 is CASSLEGSGSSYNEQFF. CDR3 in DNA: TGCGCCAGCAGCTTGGAGGGTAGCGGAAGCTCCTACAATGAGCAGTTCTTC.

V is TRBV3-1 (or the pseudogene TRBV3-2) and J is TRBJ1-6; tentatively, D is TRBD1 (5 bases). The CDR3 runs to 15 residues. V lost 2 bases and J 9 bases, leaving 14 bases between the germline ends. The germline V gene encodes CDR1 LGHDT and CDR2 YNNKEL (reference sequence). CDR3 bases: TGTGCCAGCAGCCAATTTCAGGGATTAGGTTCACCCCTCCACTTT. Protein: CASSQFQGLGSPLHF.

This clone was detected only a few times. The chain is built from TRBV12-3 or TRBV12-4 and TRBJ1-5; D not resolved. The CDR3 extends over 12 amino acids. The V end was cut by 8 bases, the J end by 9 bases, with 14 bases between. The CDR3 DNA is TGTGCCAGCTTGACTGTGCCTGGGCCCCAGCATTTT. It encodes CASLTVPGPQHF.

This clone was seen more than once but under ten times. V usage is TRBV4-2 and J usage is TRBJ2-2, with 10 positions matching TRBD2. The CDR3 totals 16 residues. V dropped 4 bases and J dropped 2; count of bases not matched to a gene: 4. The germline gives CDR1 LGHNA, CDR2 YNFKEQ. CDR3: CASSPGLAVNTGELFF. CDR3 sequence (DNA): TGTGCCAGCAGCCCCGGACTAGCGGTTAACACCGGGGAGCTGTTTTTT.

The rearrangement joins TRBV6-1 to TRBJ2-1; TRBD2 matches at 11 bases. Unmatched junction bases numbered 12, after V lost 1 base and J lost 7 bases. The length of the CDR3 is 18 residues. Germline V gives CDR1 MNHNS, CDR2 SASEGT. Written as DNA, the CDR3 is TGTGCCAGCAGTGAAGTCGGGACTAGCGGCCCTCCGTGGAATGAGCAGTTCTTC. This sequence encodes CASSEVGTSGPPWNEQFF.

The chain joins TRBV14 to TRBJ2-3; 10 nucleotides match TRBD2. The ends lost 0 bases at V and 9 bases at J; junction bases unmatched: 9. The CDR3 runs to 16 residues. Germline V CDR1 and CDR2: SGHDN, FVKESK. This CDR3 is CASSQDSAGGPRTQYF. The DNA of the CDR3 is TGTGCCAGCAGCCAAGACTCAGCGGGAGGGCCTCGAACGCAGTATTTT.

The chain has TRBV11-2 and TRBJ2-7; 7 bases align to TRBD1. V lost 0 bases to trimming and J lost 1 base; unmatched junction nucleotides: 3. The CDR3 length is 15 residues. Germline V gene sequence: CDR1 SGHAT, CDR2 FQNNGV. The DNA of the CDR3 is TGTGCCAGCAGCTTAGATGGGACAGCTTCCTACGAGCAGTACTTC. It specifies CASSLDGTASYEQYF.

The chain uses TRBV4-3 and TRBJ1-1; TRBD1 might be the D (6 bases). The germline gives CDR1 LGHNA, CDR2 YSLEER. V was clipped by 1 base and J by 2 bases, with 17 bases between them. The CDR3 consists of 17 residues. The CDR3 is CASSQANSGHLNTEAFF. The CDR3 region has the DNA TGCGCCAGCAGCCAAGCAAATTCGGGACACCTTAACACTGAAGCTTTCTTT.